This T cell receptor beta chain was identified during a study of patients and donors after allogeneic stem cell transplantation. V lost 8 bases, J lost 0 bases, and 14 bases lay in between. The CDR3 runs 15 residues. In germline, CDR1 is ENHRY, CDR2 SYGVKD. TCRdb fed the RT-PCR reads into MiXCR, producing one record per CDR3 protein. The data contain roughly 250,000 distinct CDR3 sequences, over 12% of them seen just once; the ten biggest clones take up roughly 12%. The sequence derives from a human donor who was either an allogeneic HSCT recipient or a stem cell or donor lymphocyte infusion donor (not recorded which). It is not recorded whose cells these are; they may come from a transplant donor. Material: blood, either unsorted or a sorted T cell fraction (not recorded which). The V call is TRBV10-3, the J call TRBJ1-3; D is perhaps TRBD1 (5 bases). The CDR3 region is CAIGGTADSGNTIYF. For the CDR3, the DNA is TGTGCCATCGGGGGGACGGCCGACTCTGGAAACACCATATATTTT.